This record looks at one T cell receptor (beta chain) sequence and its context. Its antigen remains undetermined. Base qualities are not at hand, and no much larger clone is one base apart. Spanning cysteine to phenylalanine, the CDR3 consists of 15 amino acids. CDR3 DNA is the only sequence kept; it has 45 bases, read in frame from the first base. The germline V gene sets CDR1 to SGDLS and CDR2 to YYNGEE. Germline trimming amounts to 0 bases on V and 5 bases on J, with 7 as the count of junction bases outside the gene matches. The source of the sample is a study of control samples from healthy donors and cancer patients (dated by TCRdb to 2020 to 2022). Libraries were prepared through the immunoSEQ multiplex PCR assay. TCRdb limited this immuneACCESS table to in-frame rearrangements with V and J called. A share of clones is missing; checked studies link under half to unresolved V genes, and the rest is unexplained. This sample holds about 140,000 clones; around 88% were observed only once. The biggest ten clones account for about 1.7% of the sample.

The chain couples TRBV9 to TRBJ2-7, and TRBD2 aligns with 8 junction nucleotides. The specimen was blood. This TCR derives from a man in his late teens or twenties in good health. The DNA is TGTGCCAGCAGCGTAGAACCCGGGGGGGAACACGAGCAGTACTTC. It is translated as CASSVEPGGEHEQYF. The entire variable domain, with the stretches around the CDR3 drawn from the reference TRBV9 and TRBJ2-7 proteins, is DSGVTQTPKHLITATGQRVTLRCSPRSGDLSVYWYQQSLDQGLQFLIQYYNGEERAKGNILERFSAQQFPDLHSELNLSSLELGDSALYFCASSVEPGGEHEQYFGPGTRLTVT.